This T cell receptor beta chain derives from a study of blood T cells in healthy people across ages. Study-wide results and caveats: Diversity of TCR beta per million T cells declined in a roughly linear way with age.

V was trimmed by 3 bases and J by 2 bases, leaving 22 bases between them. The CDR3 sequence is 17 residues long. Germline V CDR1 and CDR2: DFQATT, SNEGSKA (reference sequence). Worth noting for this clonotype: Its target is not known.

Primed by a sample-barcoded 5' primer and a J-beta primer mix, a second PCR proceeded for about 7 to 11 cycles. MiXCR, run by TCRdb on the 5' RACE reads, gives a single entry per CDR3 protein. The sample lists about 1.8 million distinct CDR3 sequences, less than 50% occurring once. The study isolated at least 7 million PBMCs from each sample. Material for sequencing was blood. The chain couples TRBV20-1 to TRBJ2-5; weak D call: TRBD1 (7 bases). This receptor was obtained from a woman aged 40 to 50 in good health. CDR3 residues: CSAREGTVSMGQETQYF. In DNA form, the CDR3 reads TGCAGTGCTAGGGAGGGGACAGTCTCCATGGGGCAAGAGACCCAGTACTTC.